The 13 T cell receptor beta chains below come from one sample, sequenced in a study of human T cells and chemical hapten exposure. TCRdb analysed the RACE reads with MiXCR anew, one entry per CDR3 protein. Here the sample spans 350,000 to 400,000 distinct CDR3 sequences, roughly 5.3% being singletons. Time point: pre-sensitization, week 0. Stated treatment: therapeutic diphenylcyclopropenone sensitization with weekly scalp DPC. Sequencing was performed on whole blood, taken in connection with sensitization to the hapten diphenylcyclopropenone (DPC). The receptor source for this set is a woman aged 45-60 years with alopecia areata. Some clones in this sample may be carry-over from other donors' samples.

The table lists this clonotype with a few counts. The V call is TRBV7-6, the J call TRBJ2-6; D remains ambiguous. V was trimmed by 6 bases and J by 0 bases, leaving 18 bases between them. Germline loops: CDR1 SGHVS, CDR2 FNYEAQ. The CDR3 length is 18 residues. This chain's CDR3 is CASSLRVSINSGANVLTF. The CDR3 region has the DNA TGTGCCAGCAGTTTAAGGGTCTCGATTAACTCTGGGGCCAACGTCCTGACTTTC.

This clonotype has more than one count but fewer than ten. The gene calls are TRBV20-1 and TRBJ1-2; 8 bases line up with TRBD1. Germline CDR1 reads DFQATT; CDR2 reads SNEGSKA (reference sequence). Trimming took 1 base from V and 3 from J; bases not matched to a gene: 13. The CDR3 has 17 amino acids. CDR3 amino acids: CSARGTDRVIGDYGYTF. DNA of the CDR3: TGCAGTGCTAGAGGTACGGACAGGGTCATAGGAGACTATGGCTACACCTTC.

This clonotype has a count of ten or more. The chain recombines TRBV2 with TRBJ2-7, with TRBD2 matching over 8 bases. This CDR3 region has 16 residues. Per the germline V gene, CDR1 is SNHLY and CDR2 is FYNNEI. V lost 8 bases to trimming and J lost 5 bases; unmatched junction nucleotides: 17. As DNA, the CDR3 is TGTGCCAGCTCTCTCGAAACGGGGACTAGACTTAACGAGCAGTACTTC. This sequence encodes CASSLETGTRLNEQYF.

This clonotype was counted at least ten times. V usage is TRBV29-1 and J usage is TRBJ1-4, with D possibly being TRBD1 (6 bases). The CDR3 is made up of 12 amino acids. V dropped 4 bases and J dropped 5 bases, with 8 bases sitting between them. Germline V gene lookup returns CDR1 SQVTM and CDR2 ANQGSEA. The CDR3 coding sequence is TGCAGCGTTGCAGGGGCGAATGAAAAACTGTTTTTT. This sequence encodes CSVAGANEKLFF.

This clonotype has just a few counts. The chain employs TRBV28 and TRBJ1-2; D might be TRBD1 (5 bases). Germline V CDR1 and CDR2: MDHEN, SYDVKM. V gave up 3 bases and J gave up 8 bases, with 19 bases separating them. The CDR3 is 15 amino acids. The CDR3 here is CASSLLGGTERGYTF. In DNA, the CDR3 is TGTGCCAGCAGTTTGTTGGGAGGGACTGAAAGGGGCTACACCTTC.

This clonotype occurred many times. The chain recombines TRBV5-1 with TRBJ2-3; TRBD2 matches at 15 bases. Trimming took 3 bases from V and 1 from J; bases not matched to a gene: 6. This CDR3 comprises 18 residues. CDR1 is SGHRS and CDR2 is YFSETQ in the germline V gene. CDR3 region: CASSSGLAGGPGTDTQYF. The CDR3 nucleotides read TGCGCCAGCAGCTCCGGACTAGCGGGGGGGCCGGGCACAGATACGCAGTATTTT.

For the CDR3, the DNA is TGTGCCAGCAGTCCCGTTAGCACAGATACGCAGTATTTT. Amino acids: CASSPVSTDTQYF. This chain links TRBV28 with TRBJ2-3; D is unresolved. V was cut by 5 bases and J by 0 bases, with 6 bases left in between. This CDR3 contains 13 residues. CDR1 and CDR2 (germline): MDHEN, SYDVKM.

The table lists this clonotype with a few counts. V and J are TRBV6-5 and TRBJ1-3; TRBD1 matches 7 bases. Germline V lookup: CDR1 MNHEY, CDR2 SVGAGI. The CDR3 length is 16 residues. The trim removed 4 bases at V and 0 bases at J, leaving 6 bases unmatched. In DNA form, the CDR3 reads TGTGCCAGCAGTTTCACAGGGGCTCCCTCTGGAAACACCATATATTTT. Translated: CASSFTGAPSGNTIYF.

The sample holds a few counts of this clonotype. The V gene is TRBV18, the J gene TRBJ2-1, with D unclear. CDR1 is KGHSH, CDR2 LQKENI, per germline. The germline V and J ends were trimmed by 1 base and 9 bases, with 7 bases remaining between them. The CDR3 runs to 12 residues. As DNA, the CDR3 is TGTGCCAGCTCACCACGTAACAGTGAGCAGTTCTTC. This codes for CASSPRNSEQFF.

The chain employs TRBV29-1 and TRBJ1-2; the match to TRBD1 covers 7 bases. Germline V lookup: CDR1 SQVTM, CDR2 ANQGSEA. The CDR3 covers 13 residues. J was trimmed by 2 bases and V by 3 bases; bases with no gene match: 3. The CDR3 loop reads CSVETGPNYGYTF. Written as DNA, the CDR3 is TGCAGCGTTGAGACAGGGCCCAACTATGGCTACACCTTC.

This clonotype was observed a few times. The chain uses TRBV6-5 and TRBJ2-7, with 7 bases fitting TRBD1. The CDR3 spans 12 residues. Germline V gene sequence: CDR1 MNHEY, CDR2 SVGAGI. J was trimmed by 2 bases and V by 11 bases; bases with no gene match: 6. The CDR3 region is CAARDSTYEQYF. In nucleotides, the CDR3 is TGTGCCGCCCGGGACAGTACCTACGAGCAGTACTTC.

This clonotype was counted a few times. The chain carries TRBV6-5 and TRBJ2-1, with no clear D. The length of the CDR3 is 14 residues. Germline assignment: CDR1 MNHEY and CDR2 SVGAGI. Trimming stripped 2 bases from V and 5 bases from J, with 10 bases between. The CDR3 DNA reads TGTGCCAGCAGTTACCTGGGATCCGACAATGAGCAGTTCTTC. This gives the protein CASSYLGSDNEQFF.

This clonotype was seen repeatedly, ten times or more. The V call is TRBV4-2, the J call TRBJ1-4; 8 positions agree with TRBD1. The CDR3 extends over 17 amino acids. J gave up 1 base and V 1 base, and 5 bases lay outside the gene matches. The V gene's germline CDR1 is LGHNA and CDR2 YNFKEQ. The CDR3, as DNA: TGTGCCAGCAGCCAAGTCGGCAGGGGGCAAACTAATGAAAAACTGTTTTTT. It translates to CASSQVGRGQTNEKLFF.